The entry below gives a single TCR beta chain sequence along with its context. The target antigen is unknown. V shed 7 bases, J shed 10 bases, and the junction held 12 bases outside the gene matches. Germline values: CDR1 PRHDT, CDR2 FYEKMQ (reference sequence). This CDR3 has 15 amino acids. The sample comes from a study of T cells after yellow fever vaccination. Study-wide results and caveats: Only a small proportion of the clonotypes turned up in both the CD4 and the CD8 compartments, likely arising from convergent recombination. Most clones from primary vaccination resurfaced after the booster (approximately 97% CD4, approximately 87% CD8). Abundant clonotypes from the bulk population could contaminate FACS-sorted repertoires.

MiXCR, run by TCRdb on the 5' RACE reads, gives a single entry per CDR3 protein. The sample records 620,000 or so distinct CDR3 sequences, 17% being singletons. The receptor comes from a man between 18 and 29 years old who received the YFV17D yellow fever vaccine. This chain links TRBV13 with TRBJ1-6; 8 bases are shared with TRBD1. The sequencing used PBMCs, collected around 5 days after the first yellow fever vaccination. The CDR3 DNA sequence: TGTGCCAGCACCGAAGGGAGACAGGGGAGATCACCCCTCCACTTT. As protein: CASTEGRQGRSPLHF. Complete variable domain (other parts from reference TRBV13 and TRBJ1-6): AAGVIQSPRHLIKEKRETATLKCYPIPRHDTVYWYQQGPGQDPQFLISFYEKMQSDKGSIPDRFSAQQFSDYHSELNMSSLELGDSALYFCASTEGRQGRSPLHFGNGTRLTVT.